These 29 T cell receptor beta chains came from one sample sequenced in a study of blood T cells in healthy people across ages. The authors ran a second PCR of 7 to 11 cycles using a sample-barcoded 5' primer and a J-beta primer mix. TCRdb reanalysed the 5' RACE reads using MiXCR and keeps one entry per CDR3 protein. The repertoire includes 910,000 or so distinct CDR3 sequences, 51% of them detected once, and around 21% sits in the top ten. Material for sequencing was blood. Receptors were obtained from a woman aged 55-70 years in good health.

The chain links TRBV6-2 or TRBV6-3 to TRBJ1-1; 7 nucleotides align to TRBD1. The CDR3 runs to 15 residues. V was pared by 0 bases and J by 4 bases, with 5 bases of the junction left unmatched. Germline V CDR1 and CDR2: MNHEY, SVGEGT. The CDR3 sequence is CASSYSISGGTEAFF. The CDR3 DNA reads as TGTGCCAGCAGTTACTCGATCTCAGGGGGCACTGAAGCTTTCTTT.

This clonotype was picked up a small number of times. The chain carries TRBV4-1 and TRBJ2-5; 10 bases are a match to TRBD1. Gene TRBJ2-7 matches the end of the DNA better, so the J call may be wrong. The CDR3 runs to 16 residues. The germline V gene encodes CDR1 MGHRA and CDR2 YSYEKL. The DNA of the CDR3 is TGCGCCAGCAGCCAAGAAAGACAGGGGGCGCTATACGAGCAGTACTTC. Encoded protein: CASSQERQGALYEQYF.

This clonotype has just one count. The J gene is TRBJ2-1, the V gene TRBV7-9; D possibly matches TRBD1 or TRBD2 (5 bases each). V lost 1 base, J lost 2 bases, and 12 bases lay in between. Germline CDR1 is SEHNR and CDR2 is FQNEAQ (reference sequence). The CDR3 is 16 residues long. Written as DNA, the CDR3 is TGTGCCAGCAGCTTAGAGGGACGCATCACCTACAATGAGCAGTTCTTC. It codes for CASSLEGRITYNEQFF.

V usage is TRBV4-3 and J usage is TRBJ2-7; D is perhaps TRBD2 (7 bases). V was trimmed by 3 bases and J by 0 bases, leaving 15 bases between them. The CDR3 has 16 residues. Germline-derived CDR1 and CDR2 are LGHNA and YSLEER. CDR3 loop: CASSHYSGGDSYEQYF. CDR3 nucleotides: TGCGCCAGCAGCCACTACTCGGGGGGCGACTCCTACGAGCAGTACTTC.

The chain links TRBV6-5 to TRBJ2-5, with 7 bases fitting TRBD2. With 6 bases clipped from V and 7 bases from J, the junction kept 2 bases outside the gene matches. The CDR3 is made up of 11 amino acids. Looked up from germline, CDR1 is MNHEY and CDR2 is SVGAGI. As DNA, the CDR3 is TGTGCCAGCAGCAGGGAGGGGACCCAGTACTTC. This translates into CASSREGTQYF.

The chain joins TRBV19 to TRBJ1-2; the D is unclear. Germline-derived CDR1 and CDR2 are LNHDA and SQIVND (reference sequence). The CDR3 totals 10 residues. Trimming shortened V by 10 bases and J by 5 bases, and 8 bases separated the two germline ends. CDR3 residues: CATGEYGYTF. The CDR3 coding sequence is TGTGCCACGGGAGAATATGGCTACACCTTC.

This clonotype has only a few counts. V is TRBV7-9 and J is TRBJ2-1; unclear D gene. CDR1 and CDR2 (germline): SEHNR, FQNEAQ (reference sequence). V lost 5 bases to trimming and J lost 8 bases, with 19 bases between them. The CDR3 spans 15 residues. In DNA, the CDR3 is TGTGCCAGCAGCCCGGACCCCACGCTACTTGATGAGCAGTTCTTC. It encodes CASSPDPTLLDEQFF.

This CDR3 reads CASSLWAGGQGGRGYTF. The CDR3 nucleotides read TGTGCCAGCAGCTTATGGGCTGGAGGACAGGGGGGCCGTGGCTACACCTTC. The chain has TRBV7-2 and TRBJ1-2, with TRBD1 matching 10 bases. Looked up from germline, CDR1 is SGHTA and CDR2 is FQGNSA. The CDR3 covers 17 residues. V shed 2 bases and J 7 bases; nucleotides not matched to a gene: 13. The whole variable domain, remainder taken from reference TRBV7-2 and TRBJ1-2, is GAGVSQSPSNKVTEKGKDVELRCDPISGHTALYWYRQSLGQGLEFLIYFQGNSAPDKSGLPSDRFSAERTGGSVSTLTIQRTQQEDSAVYLCASSLWAGGQGGRGYTFGSGTRLTVV.

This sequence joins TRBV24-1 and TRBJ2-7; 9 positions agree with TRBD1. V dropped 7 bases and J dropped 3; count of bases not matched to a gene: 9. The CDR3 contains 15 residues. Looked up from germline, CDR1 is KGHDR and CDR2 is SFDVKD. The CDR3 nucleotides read TGTGCCACCAGCTCAAGCGGGACAGGGTTCTACGAGCAGTACTTC. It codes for CATSSSGTGFYEQYF.

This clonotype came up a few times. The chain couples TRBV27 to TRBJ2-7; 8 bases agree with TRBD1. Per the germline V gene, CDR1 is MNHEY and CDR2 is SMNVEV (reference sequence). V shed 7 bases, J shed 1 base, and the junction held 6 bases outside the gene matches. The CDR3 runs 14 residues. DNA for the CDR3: TGTGCCAGCAAACCGGGACAGGTTTCCTACGAGCAGTACTTC. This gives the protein CASKPGQVSYEQYF.

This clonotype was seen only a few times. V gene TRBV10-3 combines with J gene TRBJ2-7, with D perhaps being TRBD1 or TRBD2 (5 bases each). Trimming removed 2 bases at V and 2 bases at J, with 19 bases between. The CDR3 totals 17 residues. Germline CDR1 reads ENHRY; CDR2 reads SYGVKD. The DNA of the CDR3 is TGTGCCATCAGTGAGGAAGCAGGGACCAGCGCTCCCTACGAGCAGTACTTC. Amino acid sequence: CAISEEAGTSAPYEQYF.

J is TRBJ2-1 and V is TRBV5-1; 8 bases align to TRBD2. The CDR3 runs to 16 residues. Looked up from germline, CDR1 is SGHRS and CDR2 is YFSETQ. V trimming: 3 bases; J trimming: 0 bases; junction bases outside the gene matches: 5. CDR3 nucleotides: TGCGCCAGCAGCTCCCCAAGCGGGAGCTCCTACAATGAGCAGTTCTTC. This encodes CASSSPSGSSYNEQFF.

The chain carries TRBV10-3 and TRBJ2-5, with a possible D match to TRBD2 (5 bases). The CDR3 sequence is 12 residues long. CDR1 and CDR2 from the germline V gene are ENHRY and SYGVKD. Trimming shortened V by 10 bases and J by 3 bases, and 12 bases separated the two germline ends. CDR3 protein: CATWTGKETQYF. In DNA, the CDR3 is TGTGCCACCTGGACTGGAAAAGAGACCCAGTACTTC.

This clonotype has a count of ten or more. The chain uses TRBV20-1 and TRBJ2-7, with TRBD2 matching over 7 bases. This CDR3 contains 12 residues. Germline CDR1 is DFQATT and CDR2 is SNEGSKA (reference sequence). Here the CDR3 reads CSARAGSYEQYF. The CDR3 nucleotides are TGCAGCGCCCGAGCGGGATCCTACGAGCAGTACTTC.

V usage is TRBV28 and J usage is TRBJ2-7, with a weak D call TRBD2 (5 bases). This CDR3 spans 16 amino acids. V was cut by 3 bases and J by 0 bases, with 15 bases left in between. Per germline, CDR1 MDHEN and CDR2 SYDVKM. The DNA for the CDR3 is TGTGCCAGCAGTTTTCATTTGGAGGCCCTCTCCTACGAGCAGTACTTC. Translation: CASSFHLEALSYEQYF.

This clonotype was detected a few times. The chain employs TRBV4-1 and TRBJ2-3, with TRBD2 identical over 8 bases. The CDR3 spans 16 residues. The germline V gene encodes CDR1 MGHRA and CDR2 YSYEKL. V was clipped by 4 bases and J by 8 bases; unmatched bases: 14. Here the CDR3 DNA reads TGCGCCAGCAGCCGACAGCGGGAGATTGTACGGGGTACGCAGTATTTT. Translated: CASSRQREIVRGTQYF.

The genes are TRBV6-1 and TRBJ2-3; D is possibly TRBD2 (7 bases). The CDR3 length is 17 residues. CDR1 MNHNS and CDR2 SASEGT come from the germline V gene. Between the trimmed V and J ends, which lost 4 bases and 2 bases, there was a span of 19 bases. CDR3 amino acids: CASSVQGGVDPTDTQYF. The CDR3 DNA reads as TGTGCCAGCAGTGTCCAAGGGGGGGTAGACCCCACAGATACGCAGTATTTT.

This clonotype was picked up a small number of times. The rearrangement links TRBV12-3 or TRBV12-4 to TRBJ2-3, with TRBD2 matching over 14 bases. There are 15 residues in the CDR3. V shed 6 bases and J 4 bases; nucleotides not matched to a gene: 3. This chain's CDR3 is CASRTSGREADTQYF. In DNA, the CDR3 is TGTGCCAGCAGGACTAGCGGGAGGGAAGCAGATACGCAGTATTTT.

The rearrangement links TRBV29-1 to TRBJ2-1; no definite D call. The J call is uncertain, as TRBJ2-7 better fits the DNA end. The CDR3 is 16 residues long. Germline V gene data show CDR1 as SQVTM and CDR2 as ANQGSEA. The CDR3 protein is CSVEDERESSYNEQYF. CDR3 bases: TGCAGCGTTGAAGACGAGCGTGAGAGCTCCTACAATGAGCAGTACTTC.

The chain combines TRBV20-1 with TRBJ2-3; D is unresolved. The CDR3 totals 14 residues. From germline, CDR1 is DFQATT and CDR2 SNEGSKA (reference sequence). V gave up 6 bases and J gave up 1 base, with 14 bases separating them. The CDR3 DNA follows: TGCAGTGCAAAACTTAGGGTGGGCACAGATACGCAGTATTTT. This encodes CSAKLRVGTDTQYF.

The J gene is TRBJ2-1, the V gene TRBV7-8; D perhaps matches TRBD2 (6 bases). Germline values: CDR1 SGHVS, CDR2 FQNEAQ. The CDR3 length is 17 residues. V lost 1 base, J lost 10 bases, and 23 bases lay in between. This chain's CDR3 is CASSLETRGSRMGEQFF. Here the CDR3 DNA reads TGTGCCAGCAGCTTAGAGACGCGGGGATCGAGGATGGGGGAGCAGTTCTTC.

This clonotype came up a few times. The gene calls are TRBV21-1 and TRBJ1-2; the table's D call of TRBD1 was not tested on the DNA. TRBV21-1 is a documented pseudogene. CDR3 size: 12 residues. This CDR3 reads CANEGQNYGYTF. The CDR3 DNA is TGTGCCAACGAGGGACAGAACTATGGCTACACCTTC.

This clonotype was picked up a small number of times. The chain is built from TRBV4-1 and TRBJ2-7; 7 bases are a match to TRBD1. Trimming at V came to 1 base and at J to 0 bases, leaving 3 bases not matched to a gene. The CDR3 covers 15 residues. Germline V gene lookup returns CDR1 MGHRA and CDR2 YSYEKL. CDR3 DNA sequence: TGCGCCAGCAGCCAAGGGGGGACAGTCTCCTACGAGCAGTACTTC. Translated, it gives CASSQGGTVSYEQYF.

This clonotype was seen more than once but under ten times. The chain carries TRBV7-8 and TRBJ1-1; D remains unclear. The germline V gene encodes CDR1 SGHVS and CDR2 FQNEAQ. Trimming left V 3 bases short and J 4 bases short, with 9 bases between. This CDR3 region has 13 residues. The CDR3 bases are TGTGCCAGCAGCTTCCTCGGACCCACTGAAGCTTTCTTT. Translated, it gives CASSFLGPTEAFF.

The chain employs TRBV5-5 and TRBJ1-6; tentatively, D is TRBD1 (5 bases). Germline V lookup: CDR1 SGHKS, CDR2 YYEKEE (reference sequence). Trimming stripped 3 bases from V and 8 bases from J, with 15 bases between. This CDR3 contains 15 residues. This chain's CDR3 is CASSYWGDRDSPLHF. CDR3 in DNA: TGTGCCAGCAGCTATTGGGGGGACCGAGATTCACCCCTCCACTTT.

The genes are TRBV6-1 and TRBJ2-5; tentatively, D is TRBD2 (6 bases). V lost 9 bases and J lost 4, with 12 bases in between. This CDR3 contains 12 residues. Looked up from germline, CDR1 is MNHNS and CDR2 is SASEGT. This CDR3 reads CASGGLGETQYF. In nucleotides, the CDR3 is TGTGCCAGTGGAGGGCTCGGAGAGACCCAGTACTTC.

The DNA of the CDR3 is TGTGCCAGCACCTTAGGGCCCGAGGGCGAGCAGTACTTC. It codes for CASTLGPEGEQYF. This chain uses TRBV2 with TRBJ2-7; possibly TRBD2 for D (5 bases). This CDR3 is built from 13 residues. V gave up 7 bases and J gave up 6 bases, with 16 bases separating them. The germline V gene encodes CDR1 SNHLY and CDR2 FYNNEI.

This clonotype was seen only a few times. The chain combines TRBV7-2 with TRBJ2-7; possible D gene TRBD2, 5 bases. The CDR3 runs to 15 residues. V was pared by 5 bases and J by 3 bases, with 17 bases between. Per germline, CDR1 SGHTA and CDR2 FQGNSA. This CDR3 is CASSTEDHNNYEQYF. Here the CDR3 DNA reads TGTGCCAGCAGCACGGAGGATCATAACAACTACGAGCAGTACTTC.

CDR3 residues: CSAPGGVRTDTQYF. The CDR3, as DNA: TGCAGTGCCCCCGGGGGGGTCCGCACAGATACGCAGTATTTT. This chain uses TRBV20-1 with TRBJ2-3; 8 bases map to TRBD2. The CDR3 spans 14 residues. Germline V gives CDR1 DFQATT, CDR2 SNEGSKA (reference sequence). V gave up 6 bases and J gave up 1 base; unmatched junction bases: 6.